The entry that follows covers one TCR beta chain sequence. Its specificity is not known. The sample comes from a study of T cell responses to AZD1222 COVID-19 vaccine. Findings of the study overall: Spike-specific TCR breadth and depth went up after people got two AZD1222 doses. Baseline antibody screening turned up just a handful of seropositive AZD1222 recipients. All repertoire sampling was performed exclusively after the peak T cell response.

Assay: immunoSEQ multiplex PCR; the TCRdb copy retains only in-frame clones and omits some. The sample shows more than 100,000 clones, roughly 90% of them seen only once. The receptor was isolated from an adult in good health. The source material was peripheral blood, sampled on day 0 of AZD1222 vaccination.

The CDR3, as DNA: TGCGCCAGCAGCCAAGAGTGGGGTCTCTCTGGAAACACCATATATTTT. This translates into CASSQEWGLSGNTIYF. V is TRBV4-3 and J is TRBJ1-3, with unresolved D. The V end lost 0 bases, the J end lost 0 bases, and 9 bases lay between the germline ends. The V gene's germline CDR1 is LGHNA and CDR2 YSLEER. This CDR3 comprises 16 residues.